Shown below are 9 T cell receptor beta chains from a single sample sequenced in a study of graft-versus-host responses after intestinal transplantation (dated by TCRdb to 2020 to 2022). These receptors lack a known antigen. In the paper's terms, the time point label means: cells obtained before transplantation from donor or recipient. The library was obtained by the immunoSEQ multiplex PCR assay. The table was pulled from immuneACCESS by TCRdb, which kept in-frame rearrangements only. Such tables lose some clones; where checked, under half of the loss comes from unresolved V genes, and the rest has no known cause. The sample table holds approximately 88,000 clones, of which roughly 90% were seen once. The ten largest clones add up to nearly 0.11% of the sample. Sequencing used unstimulated CD4+ T cells sorted from spleen or lymph node cells, obtained before intestinal transplant. The receptors here all came from a human donor who received an intestinal transplant.

The chain couples TRBV7-2 to TRBJ2-7; 14 bases agree with TRBD2. The CDR3 length is 17 residues. Unmatched junction bases numbered 9, after V lost 1 base and J lost 7 bases. Germline values: CDR1 SGHTA, CDR2 FQGNSA. CDR3 protein: CASSLVAGLAGGREQYF. The CDR3 DNA sequence: TGTGCCAGCAGCTTAGTCGCCGGACTAGCGGGGGGAAGGGAGCAGTACTTC.

The rearrangement links TRBV7-2 to TRBJ2-1, with D maybe TRBD2 (6 bases). The ends were cut back, 11 bases at V and 1 base at J, with 15 bases in the middle. CDR1 and CDR2 from the germline V gene are SGHTA and FQGNSA. The CDR3 length is 14 residues. The CDR3 loop reads CASRRAGSYNEQFF. The DNA of the CDR3 is TGTGCCTCGAGGAGGGCAGGGTCCTACAATGAGCAGTTCTTC.

V usage is TRBV29-1 and J usage is TRBJ1-1, with D possibly being TRBD1 (6 bases). The CDR3 is made up of 12 amino acids. Trimming pared 3 bases from V and 6 bases from J, leaving 11 bases between. Germline V lookup: CDR1 SQVTM, CDR2 ANQGSEA. The CDR3 DNA follows: TGCAGCGTTGATAGGGGGGGCGCTGAAGCTTTCTTT. It is translated as CSVDRGGAEAFF. The full variable domain, completed using reference TRBV29-1 and TRBJ1-1, is SAVISQKPSRDICQRGTSLTIQCQVDSQVTMMFWYRQQPGQSLTLIATANQGSEATYESGFVIDKFPISRPNLTFSTLTVSNMSPEDSSIYLCSVDRGGAEAFFGQGTRLTVV.

The chain joins TRBV7-9 to TRBJ1-6, with TRBD1 matching over 8 bases. Germline CDR1 is SEHNR and CDR2 is FQNEAQ (reference sequence). V trimming: 5 bases; J trimming: 7 bases; junction bases outside the gene matches: 1. The CDR3 consists of 13 residues. CDR3 sequence reads: CASSRTGNSPLHF. Written as DNA, the CDR3 is TGTGCCAGCAGCAGGACAGGGAATTCACCCCTCCACTTT.

The CDR3 protein is CASRKIAGNEQFF. The CDR3, as DNA: TGTGCCAGCAGGAAAATAGCGGGCAATGAGCAGTTCTTC. This chain links TRBV6-5 with TRBJ2-1; 7 positions agree with TRBD2. The V segment lost 6 bases and the J segment 6 bases; nucleotides outside the gene matches: 5. In germline, CDR1 is MNHEY, CDR2 SVGAGI. There are 13 residues in the CDR3.

V gene TRBV27 combines with J gene TRBJ1-3; D is perhaps TRBD1 (5 bases). CDR1 MNHEY and CDR2 SMNVEV come from the germline V gene (reference sequence). Trimming shortened V by 5 bases and J by 0 bases, and 11 bases separated the two germline ends. CDR3 length equals 15 residues. CDR3 DNA sequence: TGTGCCAGCAGTCCAACGACAGTCTCTGGAAACACCATATATTTT. Encoded protein: CASSPTTVSGNTIYF.

The genes are TRBV5-8 and TRBJ1-1, with a possible D match to TRBD1 (6 bases). V lost 2 bases and J 0 bases, leaving 20 bases between the germline ends. CDR1 and CDR2 (germline): SGHTS, YDEGEE. This CDR3 spans 18 amino acids. CDR3 sequence: CASSFLHGTLNMNTEAFF. The CDR3 DNA follows: TGTGCCAGCAGCTTTCTCCACGGGACACTGAACATGAACACTGAAGCTTTCTTT.

This sequence joins TRBV7-8 and TRBJ2-3, with D possibly being TRBD1 (7 bases). V was pared by 5 bases and J by 4 bases, with 10 bases between. Germline loops: CDR1 SGHVS, CDR2 FQNEAQ. The CDR3 runs to 13 residues. The CDR3 spells CASSPGGSDTQYF. The CDR3 DNA is TGTGCCAGCAGCCCAGGGGGGTCAGATACGCAGTATTTT.

The chain combines TRBV9 with TRBJ1-2; weak D call: TRBD1 (6 bases). This CDR3 spans 15 amino acids. Germline lookup yields CDR1 SGDLS and CDR2 YYNGEE. The V end was cut by 4 bases, the J end by 4 bases, with 17 bases between. CDR3 loop: CASSLTGGAGYGYTF. The DNA of the CDR3 is TGTGCCAGCAGCCTAACCGGGGGGGCGGGCTATGGCTACACCTTC.